These 23 T cell receptor beta chains share one sample of origin, sequenced in a study of blood T cell repertoires in COVID-19. Assay: immunoSEQ multiplex PCR; the TCRdb copy retains only in-frame clones and omits some. In the table there are roughly 700,000 clones, 75% to 90% of which are singletons. What was sequenced was peripheral blood. Every receptor here comes from a young woman with acute or convalescent COVID-19.

V is TRBV15 and J is TRBJ1-2; TRBD1 agrees at 7 bases. V gave up 0 bases and J gave up 0 bases; unmatched junction bases: 4. The CDR3 contains 16 residues. Germline CDR1 is LNHNV and CDR2 is YYDKDF (reference sequence). The CDR3 region has the DNA TGTGCCACCAGCAGAGATAGCCAGGGGGCTAACTATGGCTACACCTTC. Translation gives CATSRDSQGANYGYTF.

V and J are TRBV5-8 and TRBJ1-5; no definite D call. V was pared by 2 bases and J by 0 bases, with 9 bases between. The germline V gene encodes CDR1 SGHTS and CDR2 YDEGEE. This CDR3 spans 15 amino acids. The CDR3 DNA sequence: TGTGCCAGCAGCTTCCGGGGTTCTAGCAATCAGCCCCAGCATTTT. Amino acid sequence: CASSFRGSSNQPQHF. Full variable domain (remainder filled in from reference TRBV5-8 and TRBJ1-5): EAGVTQSPTHLIKTRGQQATLRCSPISGHTSVYWYQQALGLGLQFLLWYDEGEERNRGNFPPRFSGRQFPNYSSELNVNALELEDSALYLCASSFRGSSNQPQHFGDGTRLSIL.

V gene TRBV5-5 combines with J gene TRBJ2-7; 12 bases map to TRBD2. The trim removed 3 bases at V and 3 bases at J, leaving 4 bases unmatched. The CDR3 has 15 residues. Germline V gives CDR1 SGHKS, CDR2 YYEKEE (reference sequence). The CDR3 here is CASSYRLAGDYEQYF. The CDR3 DNA is TGTGCCAGCAGCTACCGACTAGCGGGGGACTACGAGCAGTACTTC.

The chain recombines TRBV10-2 with TRBJ1-2; no reliable D call. The V gene lost 5 bases and the J gene lost 1 base, with 14 bases spanning the gap. CDR3 size: 15 residues. Germline CDR1 and CDR2: WSHSY and SAAADI. The DNA for the CDR3 is TGCGCCAGCAGTCCACCGGCGGCCCGTAACTATGGCTACACCTTC. It is translated as CASSPPAARNYGYTF.

The V and J genes are TRBV15 and TRBJ2-6, with a weak D call TRBD1 (5 bases). Between the trimmed V and J ends, which lost 2 bases and 4 bases, there was a span of 15 bases. Germline V gene sequence: CDR1 LNHNV, CDR2 YYDKDF (reference sequence). The CDR3 runs to 17 residues. The CDR3 coding sequence is TGTGCCACCAGCAGAAAAGTAACAGGATCCGGGGCCAACGTCCTGACTTTC. Translated: CATSRKVTGSGANVLTF.

The rearrangement links TRBV7-2 to TRBJ1-2, with D unresolved. The CDR3 loop spans 15 amino acids. Germline values: CDR1 SGHTA, CDR2 FQGNSA. With 2 bases removed from V and 0 bases from J, the gap between germline ends came to 10 bases. The CDR3 DNA reads as TGTGCCAGCAGCTTATCCATAAGAGCTAACTATGGCTACACCTTC. This translates into CASSLSIRANYGYTF.

The CDR3 protein is CASTNRGRVSNQPQHF. The CDR3 DNA reads as TGTGCCAGCACAAACAGGGGGCGGGTGAGCAATCAGCCCCAGCATTTT. The gene calls are TRBV21-1 and TRBJ1-5; the table assigns TRBD1, which was not confirmed against the DNA. TRBV21-1 has pseudogene status. This CDR3 has 16 residues.

The rearrangement joins TRBV6-4 to TRBJ2-3; 7 nucleotides line up with TRBD1. CDR1 MRHNA and CDR2 SNTAGT come from the germline V gene. This CDR3 contains 13 residues. V dropped 6 bases and J dropped 6; count of bases not matched to a gene: 6. The CDR3 DNA reads as TGTGCCAGCAGCGAGACAGGGACCGATACGCAGTATTTT. Protein: CASSETGTDTQYF.

The table lists this clone with a count of one. V usage is TRBV7-6 and J usage is TRBJ1-1; tentatively, D is TRBD1 (6 bases). The CDR3 spans 18 residues. Germline assignment: CDR1 SGHVS and CDR2 FNYEAQ. Trimming removed 1 base at V and 3 bases at J, with 21 bases between. The CDR3 region has the DNA TGTGCCAGCAGCTTAGAGGCCAGGGGTTTAACATCGGACACTGAAGCTTTCTTT. Translation gives CASSLEARGLTSDTEAFF.

The chain uses TRBV19 and TRBJ2-1; TRBD2 matches at 9 bases. This CDR3 contains 14 residues. Germline values: CDR1 LNHDA, CDR2 SQIVND (reference sequence). The ends lost 7 bases at V and 8 bases at J; junction bases unmatched: 9. The CDR3 sequence is CASTWRGGWDEQFF. DNA of the CDR3: TGTGCCAGTACGTGGCGGGGGGGCTGGGATGAGCAGTTCTTC.

This chain links TRBV7-6 with TRBJ2-7; 9 bases fit TRBD1. With 4 bases clipped from V and 3 bases from J, the junction kept 7 bases outside the gene matches. Germline CDR1 is SGHVS and CDR2 is FNYEAQ. This CDR3 is 15 amino acids long. Here the CDR3 DNA reads TGTGCCAGCAGCTCCGGGACAGGGTTATTCTACGAGCAGTACTTC. Amino acid sequence: CASSSGTGLFYEQYF.

This chain connects TRBV6-2 or TRBV6-3 to TRBJ2-1; D is perhaps TRBD1 (5 bases). Germline V gene data show CDR1 as MNHEY and CDR2 as SVGEGT. The V end was cut by 0 bases, the J end by 2 bases, with 8 bases between. The CDR3 covers 15 residues. CDR3 loop: CASSYSAGPYNEQFF. In DNA form, the CDR3 reads TGTGCCAGCAGTTACTCGGCAGGGCCCTACAATGAGCAGTTCTTC.

The rearrangement links TRBV5-4 to TRBJ2-7; 9 bases match TRBD1. The junction had 7 bases not matched to a gene; V was cut back by 4 bases and J by 2 bases. Germline V gene data show CDR1 as SGHNT and CDR2 as YYREEE (reference sequence). The CDR3 is made up of 15 amino acids. The CDR3 reads CASSKGTGMTYEQYF. CDR3 bases: TGTGCCAGCAGCAAGGGGACAGGGATGACCTACGAGCAGTACTTC.

This chain joins TRBV6-5 and TRBJ1-5, with 9 nucleotides matching TRBD1. V shed 5 bases, J shed 7 bases, and the junction held 6 bases outside the gene matches. The CDR3 contains 14 residues. Looked up from germline, CDR1 is MNHEY and CDR2 is SVGAGI. The CDR3 nucleotides are TGTGCCAGCAGTCCGGACAGGGGAGGCCAGCCCCAGCATTTT. It yields the protein CASSPDRGGQPQHF.

This chain links TRBV7-6 with TRBJ1-1; TRBD1 matches 12 bases. CDR3 length: 15 residues. Germline loops: CDR1 SGHVS, CDR2 FNYEAQ. J lost 5 bases, V lost 3 bases, and 4 bases had no gene match. The CDR3 coding sequence is TGTGCCAGCAGCTTGGGACAGGGGGCGATTACTGAAGCTTTCTTT. It is translated as CASSLGQGAITEAFF.

The chain is built from TRBV7-2 and TRBJ2-2; 7 bases match TRBD2. CDR1 SGHTA and CDR2 FQGNSA come from the germline V gene. After removal of 3 bases from V and 5 bases from J, the junction contained 12 bases not matched to a gene. The CDR3 loop spans 17 amino acids. The CDR3 spells CASSFRPARGSTGELFF. As DNA, the CDR3 is TGTGCCAGCAGCTTTCGCCCCGCGCGGGGGTCAACCGGGGAGCTGTTTTTT.

The chain is built from TRBV5-1 and TRBJ2-7; 9 bases fit TRBD1. The ends lost 4 bases at V and 7 bases at J; junction bases unmatched: 9. Germline CDR1 SGHRS, CDR2 YFSETQ. This CDR3 is 14 amino acids long. The CDR3 DNA reads as TGCGCCAGCAGCATAGAGGGACAGGGACGGGAGCAGTACTTC. Amino acid sequence: CASSIEGQGREQYF.

V and J are TRBV5-6 and TRBJ2-7, with D possibly being TRBD2 (5 bases). The germline CDR1 and CDR2 sequences are SGHDT and YYEEEE. This CDR3 is 14 amino acids long. V was trimmed by 4 bases and J by 3 bases, leaving 14 bases between them. The CDR3 DNA is TGTGCCAGCAGCCTATACGGACGGGGCTACGAGCAGTACTTC. It is translated as CASSLYGRGYEQYF.

Notes on this clone: Distinct nucleotide sequences in the sample also encode this CDR3. The V gene is TRBV9, the J gene TRBJ1-3, with D unclear. Germline CDR1 and CDR2: SGDLS and YYNGEE. The CDR3 is 15 residues long. V lost 0 bases and J 4 bases, leaving 11 bases between the germline ends. CDR3 DNA: TGTGCCAGCAGCGTAGCCCCGGGGTCCGGAAACACCATATATTTT. This translates into CASSVAPGSGNTIYF.

This clone has just one count. The chain couples TRBV4-3 to TRBJ2-7; unclear D gene. V lost 0 bases and J lost 1, with 7 bases in between. Germline CDR1 is LGHNA and CDR2 is YSLEER. The CDR3 sequence is 14 residues long. This chain's CDR3 is CASSQEQQSYEQYF. CDR3 DNA sequence: TGCGCCAGCAGCCAAGAACAGCAGTCCTACGAGCAGTACTTC.

The chain links TRBV5-1 to TRBJ1-6; 8 bases map to TRBD1. Germline V gene lookup returns CDR1 SGHRS and CDR2 YFSETQ. The CDR3 spans 13 residues. Unmatched junction bases numbered 6, after V lost 7 bases and J lost 9 bases. CDR3 nucleotide sequence: TGCGCCAGCCGAGGACAGGGACGTTCACCCCTCCACTTT. Protein product: CASRGQGRSPLHF.

The count of this clone is one. The V and J genes are TRBV24-1 and TRBJ2-1; D might be TRBD2 (5 bases). CDR1 and CDR2 (germline): KGHDR, SFDVKD. The V end lost 5 bases, the J end lost 4 bases, and 11 bases lay between the germline ends. This CDR3 is built from 14 residues. The CDR3 nucleotides read TGTGCCACCAGTGTAGCGCCCGGGTACAATGAGCAGTTCTTC. Its protein is CATSVAPGYNEQFF.

The V gene is TRBV10-3, the J gene TRBJ2-7, with D possibly TRBD2 on 6 matching bases. From germline, CDR1 is ENHRY and CDR2 SYGVKD. The CDR3 spans 15 residues. The V and J ends lost 2 bases and 3 bases respectively, with 14 bases between them. The CDR3 spells CAISEGGAKGYEQYF. DNA for the CDR3: TGTGCCATCAGTGAGGGCGGGGCTAAAGGCTACGAGCAGTACTTC.